The entry that follows covers one T cell receptor beta chain sequence. The sample originates from a study of blood T cell repertoires in COVID-19. Study background: The study drew acute and convalescent COVID-19 samples from the United States, Italy and Spain. PBMCs, B-cell-depleted T cells, or T cells provided the cDNA or gDNA that made up the material.

Trimming took 7 bases from V and 0 from J, leaving 12 bases between them. From germline, CDR1 is LNHDA and CDR2 SQIVND (reference sequence). The CDR3 is made up of 15 amino acids. As handled by the study authors: Estimates of nucleated cell counts were drawn from the amplification of reference gene primers. Libraries were prepared by immunoSEQ multiplex PCR; TCRdb keeps only in-frame clonotypes and omits some of them. V, J and clone size reflect that table, while D and trimming were determined from the DNA. The sample has 200,000 to 250,000 clones, more than 75% seen once. The clonotype originates from a man aged 55 to 70 with acute or convalescent COVID-19. The rearrangement links TRBV19 to TRBJ1-4; D is perhaps TRBD1 (5 bases). Sample: peripheral blood. The CDR3 spells CASNGGSATNEKLFF. The CDR3 coding sequence is TGTGCCAGTAACGGGGGGTCCGCAACTAATGAAAAACTGTTTTTT.